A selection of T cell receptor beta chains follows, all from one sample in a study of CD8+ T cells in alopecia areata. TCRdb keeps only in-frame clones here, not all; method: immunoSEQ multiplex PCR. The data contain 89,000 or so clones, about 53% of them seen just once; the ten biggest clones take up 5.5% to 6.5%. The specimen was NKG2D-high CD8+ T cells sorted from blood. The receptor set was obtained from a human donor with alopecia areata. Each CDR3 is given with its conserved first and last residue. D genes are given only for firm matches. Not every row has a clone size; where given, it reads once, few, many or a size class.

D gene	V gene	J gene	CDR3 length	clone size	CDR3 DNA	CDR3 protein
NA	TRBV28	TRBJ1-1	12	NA	TGTGCCAGCAGCCACGGGGGCACTGAAGCTTTCTTT	CASSHGGTEAFF
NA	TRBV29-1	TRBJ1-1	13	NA	TGCACCGACCTGACACCAATGAACACTGAAGCTTTCTTT	CTDLTPMNTEAFF
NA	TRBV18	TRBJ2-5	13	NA	TGTGCCAGCTCACCTGGCGGGCAAGAGACCCAGTACTTC	CASSPGGQETQYF
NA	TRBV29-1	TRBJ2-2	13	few	TGCAGCGTTGAGGAATTGGACACCGGGGAGCTGTTTTTT	CSVEELDTGELFF
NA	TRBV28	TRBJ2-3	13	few	TGTGCCAGCAGTTCAATATACACAGATACGCAGTATTTT	CASSSIYTDTQYF
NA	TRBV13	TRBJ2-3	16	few	TGTGCCAGCAGCTCCACGGAGGACAGTGCCACAGATACGCAGTATTTT	CASSSTEDSATDTQYF
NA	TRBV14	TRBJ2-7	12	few	TGTGCCAGCAGTGATACAGCCTACGAGCAGTACTTC	CASSDTAYEQYF
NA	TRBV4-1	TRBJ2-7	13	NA	TGCGCCAGCAGCCAGGGACACTCCTACGAGCAGTACTTC	CASSQGHSYEQYF
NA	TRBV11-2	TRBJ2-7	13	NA	TGTGCCAGCAGCTTGGCAGGAGGGGACGAGCAGTACTTC	CASSLAGGDEQYF
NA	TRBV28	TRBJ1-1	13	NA	TGTGCCAGCAGTTCCCTGACAGGCACTGAAGCTTTCTTT	CASSSLTGTEAFF
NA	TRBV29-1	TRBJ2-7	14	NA	TGCAGCGTTGAAGACGACAACAGGGTCCACGAGCAGTACTTC	CSVEDDNRVHEQYF
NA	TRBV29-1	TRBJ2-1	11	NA	TGCAGCGTGTGGGAAGGCAATGAGCAGTTCTTC	CSVWEGNEQFF
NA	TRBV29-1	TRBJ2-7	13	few	TGCAGCGTTGACAAAGAGGGCCTCTACGAGCAGTACTTC	CSVDKEGLYEQYF
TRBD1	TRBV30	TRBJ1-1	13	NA	TGTGCCTGGAGTCATGACAGGGGGTCTGAAGCTTTCTTT	CAWSHDRGSEAFF
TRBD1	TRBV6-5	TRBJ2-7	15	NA	TGTGCCAGCAGCAGTCCGTGGACAGGGGCCTACGAGCAGTACTTC	CASSSPWTGAYEQYF
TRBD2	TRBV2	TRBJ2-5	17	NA	TGTGCCAGCAGTCAGTACCTCAGCGGGGGGCGAAGAGAGACCCAGTACTTC	CASSQYLSGGRRETQYF
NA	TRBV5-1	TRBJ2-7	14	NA	TGCGCCAGCGCAGACTTATCCCTGAATTACGAGCAGTACTTC	CASADLSLNYEQYF
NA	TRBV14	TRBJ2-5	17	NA	TGTGCCAGCAGCCAAAATCCAGACCGGCTGCGGACAGAGACCCAGTACTTC	CASSQNPDRLRTETQYF
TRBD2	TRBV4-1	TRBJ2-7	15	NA	TGCGCCAGCAGCCAGACTAGCGGGAGGGCCTACGAGCAGTACTTC	CASSQTSGRAYEQYF
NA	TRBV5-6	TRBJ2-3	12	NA	TGTGCCAGCAGCTCAAACTTGGATACGCAGTATTTT	CASSSNLDTQYF
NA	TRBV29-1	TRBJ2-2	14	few	TGCAGCGTTGAAGATCGCGTCAGTACCGGGGAGCTGTTTTTT	CSVEDRVSTGELFF
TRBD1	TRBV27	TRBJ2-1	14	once	TGTGCCAGCGAGCCGGGACAGGGACCGAATGAGCAGTTCTTC	CASEPGQGPNEQFF
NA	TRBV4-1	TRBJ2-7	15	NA	TGCGCCAGCAGCCAAGTCACGGGGGCCGGTGGCGAGCAGTACTTC	CASSQVTGAGGEQYF
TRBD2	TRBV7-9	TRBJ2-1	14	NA	TGTGCCAGCAGCACGGCGACTAGCGGGAGAACGGAGTTCTTC	CASSTATSGRTEFF
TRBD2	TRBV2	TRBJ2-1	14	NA	TGTGCCAGCCATCGCGGGAGTATCAGGAATGAGCAGTTCTTC	CASHRGSIRNEQFF
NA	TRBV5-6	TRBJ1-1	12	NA	TGTGCCAGCTCTAATGGAGTAACTGAAGCTTTCTTT	CASSNGVTEAFF
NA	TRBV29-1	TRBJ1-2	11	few	TGCAGCGTTGAGAGGGACTATGGCTACACCTTC	CSVERDYGYTF
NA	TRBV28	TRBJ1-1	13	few	TGTGCCAGCACCCCGGACGAAAGTATTGAAGCTTTCTTT	CASTPDESIEAFF
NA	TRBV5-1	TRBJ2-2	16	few	TGCGCCAGCAGCTTGGCCGATATAGCGAACACCGGGGAGCTGTTTTTT	CASSLADIANTGELFF
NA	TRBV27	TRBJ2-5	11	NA	TGTGCCAGCAGTTTAGAGGGGACCCAGTACTTC	CASSLEGTQYF
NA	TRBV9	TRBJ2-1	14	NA	TGTGCCAGCAGCGTAGTCGCAGGCTCAAATGAGCAGTTCTTC	CASSVVAGSNEQFF
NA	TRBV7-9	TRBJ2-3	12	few	TGTGCCAGCAGCCGCTTCACAGATACGCAGTATTTT	CASSRFTDTQYF
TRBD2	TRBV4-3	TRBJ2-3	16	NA	TGCGCCAGCAGCCAAGAGGCCCATCGGGAGGAAGATACGCAGTATTTT	CASSQEAHREEDTQYF
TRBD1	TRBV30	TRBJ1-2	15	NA	TGTGCCTGGAGCGGGACAGGGCCGTTTCATTATGGCTACACCTTC	CAWSGTGPFHYGYTF
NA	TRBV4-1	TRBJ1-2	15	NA	TGCGCCAGCAGCCGCTCGGGGGGGCTGTTGAGCGGCTACACCTTC	CASSRSGGLLSGYTF
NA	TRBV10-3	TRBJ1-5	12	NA	TGTGCCATAGGGGCAGGAGATCAGCCCCAGCATTTT	CAIGAGDQPQHF
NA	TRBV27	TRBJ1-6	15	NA	TGTGCCAGCAGTTTGGGCCAGGGAGGTAATTCACCCCTCCACTTT	CASSLGQGGNSPLHF
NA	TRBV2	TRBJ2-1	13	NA	TGTGCCAGCAGTGGATACAGGAACAATGAGCAGTTCTTC	CASSGYRNNEQFF
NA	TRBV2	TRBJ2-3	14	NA	TGTGCCACCGGGACCGCGAACTTCACAGATACGCAGTATTTT	CATGTANFTDTQYF
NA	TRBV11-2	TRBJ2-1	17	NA	TGTGCCAGCAGCTATCAAGAGGGGGGGCCCTCCTACAATGAGCAGTTCTTC	CASSYQEGGPSYNEQFF
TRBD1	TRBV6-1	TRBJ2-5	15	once	TGTGCCAGCAGTGAACTTGGACAGGTCTTAGAGACCCAGTACTTC	CASSELGQVLETQYF